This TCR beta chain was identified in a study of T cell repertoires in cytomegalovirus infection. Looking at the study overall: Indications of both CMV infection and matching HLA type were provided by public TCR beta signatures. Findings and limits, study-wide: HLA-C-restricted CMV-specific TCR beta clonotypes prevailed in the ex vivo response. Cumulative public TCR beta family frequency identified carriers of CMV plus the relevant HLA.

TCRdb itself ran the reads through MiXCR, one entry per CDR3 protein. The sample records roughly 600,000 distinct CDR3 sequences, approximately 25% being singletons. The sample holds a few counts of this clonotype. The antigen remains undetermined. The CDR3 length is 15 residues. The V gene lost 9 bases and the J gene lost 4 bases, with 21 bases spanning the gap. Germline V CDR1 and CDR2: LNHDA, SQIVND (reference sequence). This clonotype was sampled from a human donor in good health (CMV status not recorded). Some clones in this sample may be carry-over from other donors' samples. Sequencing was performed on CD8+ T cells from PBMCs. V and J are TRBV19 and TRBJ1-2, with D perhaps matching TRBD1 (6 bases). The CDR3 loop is CASAPAGTSTYGYTF. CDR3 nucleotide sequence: TGTGCCAGCGCCCCAGCGGGGACAAGCACCTATGGCTACACCTTC.